These 8 T cell receptor beta chains originate from one sample sequenced in a study of T cells in Graves' hyperthyroidism and ophthalmopathy. Template material for amplifying TCR beta CDR3 regions consisted of RNA transcripts. TCR CDR3 underwent first-round RT-PCR with the HTBI primer set. TCRdb re-analysed the multiplex PCR reads in MiXCR, keeping a single row per CDR3 protein. The sample lists a few hundred thousand distinct CDR3 sequences, roughly 46% seen once, with about 8% in the top ten. Material for sequencing was peripheral blood or thyroid tissue (not recorded which). The source is a woman between 18 and 29 years old with Graves' hyperthyroidism.

The chain combines TRBV29-1 with TRBJ2-7, with a tentative D call TRBD1 (6 bases). This CDR3 region has 14 residues. Trimming took off 5 bases at V and 0 bases at J, with 14 bases between the two ends. Per germline, CDR1 SQVTM and CDR2 ANQGSEA. Written as DNA, the CDR3 is TGCAGCGTTAGTGGTCTGGGGGCCTCCTACGAGCAGTACTTC. Protein: CSVSGLGASYEQYF.

Ten or more counts support this clonotype. The rearrangement uses TRBV5-5 and TRBJ1-5, with D hard to call. Trimming took off 0 bases at V and 0 bases at J, with 10 bases between the two ends. Germline lookup yields CDR1 SGHKS and CDR2 YYEKEE (reference sequence). The CDR3 contains 16 residues. For the CDR3, the DNA is TGTGCCAGCAGCTTGGTTGCACGTTATAGCAATCAGCCCCAGCATTTT. It codes for CASSLVARYSNQPQHF.

V usage is TRBV7-9 and J usage is TRBJ1-4; a weak D match, TRBD1 (5 bases). Germline V gene lookup returns CDR1 SEHNR and CDR2 FQNEAQ (reference sequence). The CDR3 totals 12 residues. Trimming took 4 bases from V and 7 from J, leaving 7 bases between them. The CDR3 here is CASSWRGEKLFF. DNA of the CDR3: TGTGCCAGCAGCTGGAGGGGTGAAAAACTGTTTTTT.

This rearrangement joins TRBV3-1 to TRBJ1-4; no firm D call. The CDR3 contains 12 residues. CDR1 and CDR2 from the germline V gene are LGHDT and YNNKEL (reference sequence). V lost 0 bases to trimming and J lost 8 bases, with 4 bases between them. CDR3 protein: CASSQEEEKLFF. CDR3 coding DNA: TGTGCCAGCAGCCAAGAAGAGGAAAAACTGTTTTTT.

This clonotype was seen ten or more times. V is TRBV7-6 and J is TRBJ1-1; the D gene is possibly TRBD1 (6 bases). Trimming pared 3 bases from V and 8 bases from J, leaving 13 bases between. The length of the CDR3 is 13 residues. Looked up from germline, CDR1 is SGHVS and CDR2 is FNYEAQ. The CDR3 sequence is CASSFTGLGEAFF. In DNA, the CDR3 is TGTGCCAGCAGCTTCACAGGGCTCGGGGAAGCTTTCTTT.

The J gene is TRBJ2-1, the V gene TRBV19, with 7 bases matching TRBD1. The germline V gene has CDR1 LNHDA and CDR2 SQIVND (reference sequence). V lost 2 bases, J lost 4 bases, and 8 bases stayed unmatched. The CDR3 is made up of 16 amino acids. For the CDR3, the DNA is TGTGCCAGTAGTATATTTCCGAGACAGGGATACAATGAGCAGTTCTTC. Encoded protein: CASSIFPRQGYNEQFF.

The V gene is TRBV29-1, the J gene TRBJ1-2; TRBD1 might be the D (5 bases). CDR1 is SQVTM, CDR2 ANQGSEA, per germline. CDR3 length: 12 residues. The V and J ends lost 4 bases and 8 bases respectively, with 14 bases between them. CDR3 in amino acids: CSVVGQGGGYTF. The CDR3 DNA reads TGCAGCGTTGTCGGGCAGGGCGGCGGCTACACCTTC.

This rearrangement joins TRBV7-3 to TRBJ1-6, with TRBD1 identical over 10 bases. The V gene's germline CDR1 is SGHTA and CDR2 FQGTGA. The junction had 13 bases not matched to a gene; V was cut back by 5 bases and J by 9 bases. The CDR3 runs to 17 residues. The CDR3 nucleotides read TGTGCCAGCAGCCAACAACTAGCGGGACAGGGGACTTCACCCCTCCACTTT. The encoded protein is CASSQQLAGQGTSPLHF.